One and the same sample provided the 3 T cell receptor beta chains below, sequenced in a study of beta chain features in type 1 diabetes. Study conclusions and caveats: Across all four CD4+ subsets, people with type 1 diabetes showed modestly shorter TCRB CDR3s.

Antigens of these TCRs are unknown. Every bit of the isolated RNA underwent reverse transcription, so sequencing read expressed TCRB transcripts. The table came from immunoSEQ multiplex PCR; TCRdb's copy has only in-frame clones and leaves some out. The sample includes some 240,000 clones, roughly 16% seen only once; the top ten take approximately 0.086%. Input material: naive CD4+ T cells from blood. The source of these receptors is a man under 40 with type 1 diabetes.

This clone was seen a handful of times. This chain connects TRBV5-1 to TRBJ2-5; the D gene is possibly TRBD2 (6 bases). The CDR3 contains 14 residues. The ends were cut back, 4 bases at V and 3 bases at J, with 13 bases in the middle. Germline CDR1 and CDR2: SGHRS and YFSETQ. The CDR3 DNA reads TGCGCCAGCAGCCCATCCGGGGAGGAAGAGACCCAGTACTTC. Translated, it gives CASSPSGEEETQYF.

This clone was detected a few times. The chain employs TRBV20-1 and TRBJ1-2; no reliable D call. Deletions cut 3 bases from V and 1 base from J, with 3 bases between. The CDR3 runs 11 residues. Germline V gene data show CDR1 as DFQATT and CDR2 as SNEGSKA (reference sequence). CDR3 DNA sequence: TGCAGTGCTAGGAATAACTATGGCTACACCTTC. This sequence encodes CSARNNYGYTF.

This clone showed up just a few times. The chain links TRBV27 to TRBJ1-2; a possible D gene is TRBD1 (6 bases). The CDR3 totals 14 residues. V lost 1 base and J 3 bases, leaving 9 bases between the germline ends. Germline CDR1 and CDR2: MNHEY and SMNVEV (reference sequence). CDR3 protein: CASSLWGADYGYTF. The CDR3 DNA follows: TGTGCCAGCAGTTTATGGGGGGCGGACTATGGCTACACCTTC.